This T cell receptor beta chain was observed in a study of CD8 T cells in Susac syndrome. CD8+ and CD4+ T cells taken from blood had their TCR beta sequenced. It was with random hexamers that about 0.45 to 1 ug RNA was reverse transcribed. immunoSEQ multiplex PCR amplified TCR beta CDR3 across 54 Vbeta, 13 Jbeta. Using its own MiXCR run on the immunoSEQ multiplex PCR reads, TCRdb lists one record per CDR3 protein. The sample yields approximately 230,000 distinct CDR3 sequences, about 94% seen once. V lost 3 bases and J 5 bases, leaving 16 bases between the germline ends. Looked up from germline, CDR1 is LNHDA and CDR2 is SQIVND (reference sequence). There are 15 residues in the CDR3.

The clonotype originates from a human donor with multiple sclerosis. Sequencing was performed on CD4+ T cells from PBMCs. The rearrangement links TRBV19 to TRBJ1-1, with unresolved D. CDR3 amino acids: CASSIEARGGTEAFF. CDR3 DNA: TGTGCCAGTAGTATTGAGGCCCGGGGAGGGACTGAAGCTTTCTTT.